These 30 T cell receptor beta chains were all obtained from the same sample, sequenced in a study of T-cell reconstitution after alpha-beta-depleted transplantation in children. Preparing the TCRbeta library involved the use of unique molecular identifiers. TCRdb ran MiXCR on the PCR reads and lists one entry per CDR3 protein. Of 500,000 to 600,000 distinct CDR3 sequences in the sample, 20% to 30% were seen once. The material sequenced was PBMCs, taken before TCRalphabeta/CD19-depleted stem cell transplant. Source of these receptors: a boy under three years old with Wiskott-Aldrich syndrome, due to receive a stem cell transplant.

The sample holds a few counts of this clonotype. The genes are TRBV27 and TRBJ1-4, with 7 bases identical to TRBD1. V trimming: 3 bases; J trimming: 8 bases; junction bases outside the gene matches: 12. The germline V gene encodes CDR1 MNHEY and CDR2 SMNVEV (reference sequence). This CDR3 has 16 residues. Written as DNA, the CDR3 is TGTGCCAGCAGTTTTGCCACCCCGGGACAGCGGGAAAAACTGTTTTTT. Amino acids: CASSFATPGQREKLFF.

In this sample, this clonotype turned up many times. The junction departs from germline at one end; a sequencing error may be responsible. The gene calls are TRBV5-1 and TRBJ2-1, with 8 bases lining up with TRBD2. This CDR3 has 15 amino acids. Germline V gene sequence: CDR1 SGHRS, CDR2 YFSETQ. The CDR3 DNA reads as TGTGCCAGCAGCTTTACGGGCGGGAGGTACAATGAGCAGTTCTTC. As protein: CASSFTGGRYNEQFF.

This chain joins TRBV12-3 or TRBV12-4 and TRBJ2-2, with a weak D call TRBD1 (5 bases). Trimming took 4 bases from V and 4 from J, leaving 13 bases between them. The CDR3 is 15 residues long. CDR3 protein: CASSSTGGATGELFF. The CDR3 DNA is TGTGCCAGCAGTTCTACAGGTGGCGCCACCGGGGAGCTGTTTTTT.

The rearrangement joins TRBV12-3 or TRBV12-4 to TRBJ2-5, with D possibly matching TRBD1 (6 bases). The CDR3 has 14 residues. Trimming removed 6 bases from V and 5 bases from J, with 16 bases in between. The CDR3 DNA sequence: TGTGCCAGCAGGCCGGACAGTTTGTCGGAGACCCAGTACTTC. Translation: CASRPDSLSETQYF.

This clonotype was counted a few times. J is TRBJ2-1 and V is TRBV20-1, with D uncertain. Trimming removed 8 bases at V and 6 bases at J, with 11 bases between. The CDR3 loop spans 11 amino acids. Germline-derived CDR1 and CDR2 are DFQATT and SNEGSKA (reference sequence). The CDR3 nucleotides are TGCAGTAACGGGCTCCTCAATGAGCAGTTCTTC. It is translated as CSNGLLNEQFF.

This clonotype has more than one count but fewer than ten. This chain uses TRBV5-6 with TRBJ2-1, with D perhaps matching TRBD1 (5 bases). Germline loops: CDR1 SGHDT, CDR2 YYEEEE. V was trimmed by 0 bases and J by 4 bases, leaving 14 bases between them. The CDR3 extends over 16 amino acids. The CDR3 DNA sequence: TGTGCCAGCAGCTTGGCCGGCCAGGGTAGGTACAATGAGCAGTTCTTC. Translated: CASSLAGQGRYNEQFF.

The V and J genes are TRBV5-1 and TRBJ2-4; 7 bases align to TRBD2. Germline CDR1 reads SGHRS; CDR2 reads YFSETQ. This CDR3 spans 18 amino acids. V was clipped by 3 bases and J by 1 base; unmatched bases: 13. The CDR3 protein is CASSSGTTAGVAKNIQYF. CDR3 sequence (DNA): TGCGCCAGCAGCTCCGGGACTACTGCGGGAGTTGCCAAAAACATTCAGTACTTC. The entire variable domain, with the rest obtained from reference TRBV5-1 and TRBJ2-4, is as follows: KAGVTQTPRYLIKTRGQQVTLSCSPISGHRSVSWYQQTPGQGLQFLFEYFSETQRNKGNFPGRFSGRQFSNSRSEMNVSTLELGDSALYLCASSSGTTAGVAKNIQYFGAGTRLSVL.

The V and J genes are TRBV5-1 and TRBJ2-3; D perhaps matches TRBD2 (5 bases). The CDR3 covers 17 residues. V was shortened by 1 base and J by 4 bases, with 19 bases between the two germline ends. Germline V gives CDR1 SGHRS, CDR2 YFSETQ. CDR3 in amino acids: CASSLWSSGVVADTQYF. In nucleotides, the CDR3 is TGCGCCAGCAGCTTGTGGTCTTCCGGGGTAGTTGCAGATACGCAGTATTTT.

The sample holds one count of this clonotype. This rearrangement joins TRBV5-1 to TRBJ1-4; 8 bases are a match to TRBD1. Germline V CDR1 and CDR2: SGHRS, YFSETQ. J lost 8 bases, V lost 4 bases, and 10 bases had no gene match. The CDR3 consists of 15 residues. The CDR3 reads CASSENGQGAEKLFF. DNA of the CDR3: TGCGCCAGCAGCGAAAACGGACAGGGAGCGGAAAAACTGTTTTTT.

About this clonotype: The germline gene is not matched at one end of the junction; a read error may be the cause. This rearrangement joins TRBV29-1 to TRBJ1-1, with D unresolved. Germline V CDR1 and CDR2: SQVTM, ANQGSEA. The CDR3 totals 12 residues. In DNA, the CDR3 is TGCGGCGTCGACCCCGGTGGCACTGAAGCTTTCTTT. Protein sequence: CGVDPGGTEAFF. Full variable domain (missing parts from reference TRBV29-1 and TRBJ1-1): SAVISQKPSRDICQRGTSLTIQCQVDSQVTMMFWYRQQPGQSLTLIATANQGSEATYESGFVIDKFPISRPNLTFSTLTVSNMSPEDSSIYLCGVDPGGTEAFFGQGTRLTVV.

This clonotype was observed a few times. This chain's CDR3 is CSVARTASTDTQYF. The CDR3 DNA sequence: TGCAGTGTTGCGCGGACCGCTAGCACAGATACGCAGTATTTT. This chain uses TRBV20-1 with TRBJ2-3; D unresolved. Germline lookup yields CDR1 DFQATT and CDR2 SNEGSKA (reference sequence). There are 14 residues in the CDR3. V was clipped by 7 bases and J by 0 bases, with 14 bases between them.

This clonotype was detected only a few times. The chain is built from TRBV3-1 and TRBJ2-3; D is ambiguous. From germline, CDR1 is LGHDT and CDR2 YNNKEL (reference sequence). The V end was cut by 5 bases, the J end by 7 bases, with 13 bases between. The CDR3 extends over 13 amino acids. The CDR3 nucleotides are TGTGCCAGCAGCTCATCCTTTCGGAATACGCAGTATTTT. Its protein product is CASSSSFRNTQYF.

The chain couples TRBV9 to TRBJ2-5; 7 bases agree with TRBD2. This CDR3 has 16 amino acids. In germline, CDR1 is SGDLS, CDR2 YYNGEE. J lost 1 base, V lost 0 bases, and 6 bases had no gene match. For the CDR3, the DNA is TGTGCCAGCAGCGTAGCGGCTAGCGGTATCCAAGAGACCCAGTACTTC. Translating it yields CASSVAASGIQETQYF.

The chain employs TRBV20-1 and TRBJ1-6, with D maybe TRBD1 (5 bases). This CDR3 has 13 residues. Germline-derived CDR1 and CDR2 are DFQATT and SNEGSKA (reference sequence). V was trimmed by 3 bases and J by 6 bases, leaving 9 bases between them. The DNA for the CDR3 is TGCAGTGCTAGTCAGGGTGGTAATTCACCCCTCCACTTT. It specifies CSASQGGNSPLHF.

The chain is built from TRBV28 and TRBJ2-3; tentatively, D is TRBD1 (6 bases). Germline CDR1 is MDHEN and CDR2 is SYDVKM. This CDR3 spans 13 amino acids. V was clipped by 5 bases and J by 2 bases, with 8 bases between them. CDR3 in DNA: TGTGCCAGCAGTAGGGACACCACAGATACGCAGTATTTT. It yields the protein CASSRDTTDTQYF. Supplemented by reference TRBV28 and TRBJ2-3, the full variable domain reads DVKVTQSSRYLVKRTGEKVFLECVQDMDHENMFWYRQDPGLGLRLIYFSYDVKMKEKGDIPEGYSVSREKKERFSLILESASTNQTSMYLCASSRDTTDTQYFGPGTRLTVL.

Ten or more counts support this clonotype. At one boundary the junction diverges from the germline segment, which might be a read error. The rearrangement uses TRBV5-1 and TRBJ2-2; 9 nucleotides align to TRBD2. The CDR3 runs 15 residues. Germline CDR1 SGHRS, CDR2 YFSETQ. CDR3 amino acids: CASSRLAANTGELFF. CDR3 coding DNA: TGTGCCAGCAGCCGACTAGCGGCGAACACCGGGGAGCTGTTTTTT.

V and J are TRBV12-3 or TRBV12-4 and TRBJ2-7; D is undetermined. The CDR3 runs to 12 residues. Trimming stripped 4 bases from V and 4 bases from J, with 8 bases between. The CDR3: CASSYIAYEQYF. In DNA, the CDR3 is TGTGCCAGCAGTTATATAGCTTACGAGCAGTACTTC.

This rearrangement joins TRBV6-1 to TRBJ1-5, with D perhaps matching TRBD1 (5 bases). Germline V gives CDR1 MNHNS, CDR2 SASEGT. This CDR3 region has 14 residues. V was cut by 3 bases and J by 2 bases, with 8 bases left in between. CDR3 sequence (DNA): TGTGCCAGCAGTGATCGGGGACGCAATCAGCCCCAGCATTTT. Protein: CASSDRGRNQPQHF.

The chain employs TRBV29-1 and TRBJ1-2; D unresolved. Trimming stripped 4 bases from V and 4 bases from J, with 10 bases between. Germline CDR1 reads SQVTM; CDR2 reads ANQGSEA. The CDR3 totals 12 residues. CDR3 in amino acids: CSVGAAAYGYTF. The CDR3 DNA reads TGCAGCGTTGGGGCAGCAGCCTATGGCTACACCTTC.

This clonotype was seen only a few times. This chain joins TRBV20-1 and TRBJ2-2, with TRBD2 identical over 8 bases. The CDR3 spans 13 residues. The germline gives CDR1 DFQATT, CDR2 SNEGSKA (reference sequence). The J segment lost 6 bases and the V segment lost 3 bases, leaving 3 bases of the junction unmatched. The CDR3 coding sequence is TGCAGTGCTAGCGGGAGGGCCCCCGGGGAGCTGTTTTTT. Translation gives CSASGRAPGELFF.

J is TRBJ2-3 and V is TRBV12-3 or TRBV12-4; D is tentatively TRBD1 or TRBD2 (5 bases each). There are 14 residues in the CDR3. The V and J ends lost 6 bases and 7 bases respectively, with 17 bases between them. The CDR3 spells CASSSGTPFHTQYF. CDR3 nucleotides: TGTGCCAGCAGCTCCGGGACCCCCTTTCATACGCAGTATTTT.

This clonotype has more than one count but fewer than ten. The V and J genes are TRBV25-1 and TRBJ2-7; a weak D match, TRBD1 (6 bases). CDR1 is MGHDK, CDR2 SYGVNS, per germline. The V gene lost 4 bases and the J gene lost 0 bases, with 22 bases spanning the gap. This CDR3 comprises 18 residues. In DNA, the CDR3 is TGTGCCAGCAGTGCCGGCACCCACCGGAACAGGGACTCCTACGAGCAGTACTTC. This translates into CASSAGTHRNRDSYEQYF.

This clonotype showed up just a few times. The rearrangement uses TRBV6-5 and TRBJ1-1; perhaps TRBD1 as D (5 bases). The CDR3 contains 12 residues. CDR1 is MNHEY, CDR2 SVGAGI, per germline. Trimming took 7 bases from V and 5 from J, leaving 11 bases between them. The DNA for the CDR3 is TGTGCCAGCAAATCAGGGAAAACTGAAGCTTTCTTT. It specifies CASKSGKTEAFF.

The rearrangement links TRBV5-5 to TRBJ2-1; D call uncertain. Trimming removed 0 bases from V and 6 bases from J, with 10 bases in between. This CDR3 has 14 residues. CDR1 and CDR2 from the germline V gene are SGHKS and YYEKEE (reference sequence). In DNA, the CDR3 is TGTGCCAGCAGCTTGGCCGTCCGAAGCAATGAGCAGTTCTTC. Amino acids: CASSLAVRSNEQFF.

V and J are TRBV5-1 and TRBJ1-3, with no clear D. Trimming took 0 bases from V and 0 from J, leaving 13 bases between them. The CDR3 length is 17 residues. The germline V gene has CDR1 SGHRS and CDR2 YFSETQ. This CDR3 is CASSLGSARYSGNTIYF. As DNA, the CDR3 is TGCGCCAGCAGCTTGGGATCGGCCCGATACTCTGGAAACACCATATATTTT.

This clonotype was seen a handful of times. The rearrangement links TRBV20-1 to TRBJ2-1; D gene ambiguous. Germline assignment: CDR1 DFQATT and CDR2 SNEGSKA (reference sequence). CDR3 length: 14 residues. Trimming removed 6 bases at V and 0 bases at J, with 12 bases between. CDR3 protein: CSATKGNSYNEQFF. CDR3 sequence (DNA): TGCAGTGCCACTAAGGGCAACTCCTACAATGAGCAGTTCTTC.

This clonotype was seen a few times. The chain has TRBV5-1 and TRBJ2-1, with 12 bases fitting TRBD2. The CDR3 covers 19 residues. CDR1 is SGHRS and CDR2 is YFSETQ in the germline V gene. V dropped 0 bases and J dropped 6; count of bases not matched to a gene: 13. The CDR3, as DNA: TGCGCCAGCAGCTTGGGACTAGCGGGAGCATTCGGCAGTTTCAATGAGCAGTTCTTC. It encodes CASSLGLAGAFGSFNEQFF.

The chain has TRBV20-1 and TRBJ2-7, with 9 bases fitting TRBD1. The CDR3 length is 15 residues. V was clipped by 2 bases and J by 2 bases; unmatched bases: 7. Germline V gives CDR1 DFQATT, CDR2 SNEGSKA (reference sequence). CDR3 bases: TGCAGTGCTAGACGACCGGGACAGGGTCCCTACGAGCAGTACTTC. Translation: CSARRPGQGPYEQYF.

This clonotype was found a few times. The chain recombines TRBV6-1 with TRBJ1-3, with D perhaps matching TRBD1 (5 bases). CDR1 and CDR2 from the germline V gene are MNHNS and SASEGT. The CDR3 covers 15 residues. V was cut by 3 bases and J by 0 bases, with 9 bases left in between. Here the CDR3 reads CASSEQGSSGNTIYF. The DNA of the CDR3 is TGTGCCAGCAGTGAGCAGGGCAGCTCTGGAAACACCATATATTTT.

The J gene is TRBJ2-7, the V gene TRBV7-9, with D maybe TRBD1 (5 bases). In germline, CDR1 is SEHNR, CDR2 FQNEAQ (reference sequence). CDR3 length: 15 amino acids. Trimming removed 5 bases from V and 4 bases from J, with 18 bases in between. CDR3 residues: CASSHSVTAGYEQYF. As DNA, the CDR3 is TGTGCCAGCAGCCATAGTGTCACCGCAGGGTACGAGCAGTACTTC.